This TCR beta chain was recovered during a study of blood T cells in healthy people across ages. Study outcomes and limitations: Long-lived and aged donors differed, with more naive CD4+ cells and higher diversity in the long-lived. Investigators treated diversity estimates from one million T cells as underestimates.

About this clonotype: Its antigen is undetermined.

For the second PCR, which ran for about 6 to 11 cycles, a sample-barcoded 5' primer and a J-beta primer mix were used. Carrying 12 random nucleotides, a template-switch adaptor labeled each individual cDNA molecule. A single record per CDR3 protein comes from TCRdb applying MiXCR to the 5' RACE reads. The sample has around 1,000,000 distinct CDR3 sequences; less than 45% are singletons. This CDR3 is 14 amino acids long. The trim removed 5 bases at V and 4 bases at J, leaving 10 bases unmatched. Germline V gives CDR1 DFQATT, CDR2 SNEGSKA (reference sequence). Each donor had 8 to 10 milliliters of peripheral blood drawn.

Sequencing input: blood. The chain links TRBV20-1 to TRBJ1-2, with 7 bases matching TRBD1. The clonotype comes from a young man in good health. CDR3 DNA sequence: TGCAGTGCTCTTGACAGGGCGGTGGCCTATGGCTACACCTTC. Amino acids: CSALDRAVAYGYTF.